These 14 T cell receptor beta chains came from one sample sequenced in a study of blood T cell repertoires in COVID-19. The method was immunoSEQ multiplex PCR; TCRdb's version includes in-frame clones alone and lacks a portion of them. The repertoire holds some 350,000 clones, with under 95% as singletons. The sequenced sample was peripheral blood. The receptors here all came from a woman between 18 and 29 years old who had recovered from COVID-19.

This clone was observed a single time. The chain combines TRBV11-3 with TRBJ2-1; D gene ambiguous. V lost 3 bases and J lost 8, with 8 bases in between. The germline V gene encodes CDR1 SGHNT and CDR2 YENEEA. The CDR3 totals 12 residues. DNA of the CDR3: TGTGCCAGCAGCTTGGCCCTGGATGAGCAGTTCTTC. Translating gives CASSLALDEQFF.

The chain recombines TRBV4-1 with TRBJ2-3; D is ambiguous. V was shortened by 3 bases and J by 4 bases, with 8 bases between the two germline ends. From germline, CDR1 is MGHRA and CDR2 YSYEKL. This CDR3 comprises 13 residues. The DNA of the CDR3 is TGCGCCAGCAGCCAGCCAGGCCCAGATACGCAGTATTTT. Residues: CASSQPGPDTQYF.

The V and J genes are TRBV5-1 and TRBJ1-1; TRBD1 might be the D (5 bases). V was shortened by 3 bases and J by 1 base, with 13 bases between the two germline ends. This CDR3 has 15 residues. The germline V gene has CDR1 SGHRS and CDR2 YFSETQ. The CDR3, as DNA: TGCGCCAGCAGCTCGGTGGGACTGCCGAACACTGAAGCTTTCTTT. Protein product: CASSSVGLPNTEAFF.

The CDR3 is CASGFPTNYGYTF. Here the CDR3 DNA reads TGTGCCAGCGGGTTTCCGACTAACTATGGCTACACCTTC. The chain links TRBV19 to TRBJ1-2; D not resolved. CDR1 and CDR2 from the germline V gene are LNHDA and SQIVND (reference sequence). The ends were cut back, 9 bases at V and 0 bases at J, with 11 bases in the middle. This CDR3 is 13 amino acids long. Variable domain in full (rest from reference TRBV19 and TRBJ1-2): DGGITQSPKYLFRKEGQNVTLSCEQNLNHDAMYWYRQDPGQGLRLIYYSQIVNDFQKGDIAEGYSVSREKKESFPLTVTSAQKNPTAFYLCASGFPTNYGYTFGSGTRLTVV.

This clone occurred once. Here the CDR3 reads CASSQSTGGSETQYF. CDR3 sequence (DNA): TGTGCCAGCAGCCAAAGCACAGGGGGCTCGGAGACCCAGTACTTC. The rearrangement joins TRBV3-1 (or the pseudogene TRBV3-2) to TRBJ2-5; 9 bases are a match to TRBD1. The CDR3 loop spans 15 amino acids. Germline lookup yields CDR1 LGHDT and CDR2 YNNKEL (reference sequence). The ends lost 2 bases at V and 5 bases at J; junction bases unmatched: 6.

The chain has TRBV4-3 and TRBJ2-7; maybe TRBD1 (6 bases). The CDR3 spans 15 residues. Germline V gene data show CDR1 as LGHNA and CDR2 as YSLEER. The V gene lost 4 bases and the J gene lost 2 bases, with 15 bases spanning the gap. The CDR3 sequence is CASSLFIRTAYEQYV. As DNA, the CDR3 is TGCGCCAGCAGCCTATTTATTCGGACAGCCTACGAGCAGTACGTC.

This CDR3 is CASKYGASSGQPQHF. Written as DNA, the CDR3 is TGTGCCAGTAAATATGGCGCGTCCTCGGGGCAGCCCCAGCATTTT. The chain couples TRBV19 to TRBJ1-5, with no clear D. The CDR3 sequence is 15 residues long. V gave up 7 bases and J gave up 7 bases, with 20 bases separating them. From germline, CDR1 is LNHDA and CDR2 SQIVND (reference sequence).

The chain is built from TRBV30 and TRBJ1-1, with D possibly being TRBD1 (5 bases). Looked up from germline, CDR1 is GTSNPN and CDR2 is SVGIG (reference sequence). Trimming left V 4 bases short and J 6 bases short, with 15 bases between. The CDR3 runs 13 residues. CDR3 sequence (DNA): TGTGCCTGGAAGCGGGGGGGGACGCCTGAAGCTTTCTTT. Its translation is CAWKRGGTPEAFF.

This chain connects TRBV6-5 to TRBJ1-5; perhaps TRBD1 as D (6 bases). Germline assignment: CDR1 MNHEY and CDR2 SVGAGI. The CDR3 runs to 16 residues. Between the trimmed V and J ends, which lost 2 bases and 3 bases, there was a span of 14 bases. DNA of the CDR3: TGTGCCAGCAGTTACACTCAGGGGCCGGTCAATCAGCCCCAGCATTTT. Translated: CASSYTQGPVNQPQHF.

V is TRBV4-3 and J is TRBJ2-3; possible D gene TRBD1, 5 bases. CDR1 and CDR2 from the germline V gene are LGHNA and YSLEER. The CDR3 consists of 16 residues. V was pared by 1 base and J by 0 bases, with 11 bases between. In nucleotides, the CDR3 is TGCGCCAGCAGCCAAGGATACTCAGGGAGCACAGATACGCAGTATTTT. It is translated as CASSQGYSGSTDTQYF.

The CDR3 bases are TGCAGCGTTCCAAGGGTGCAGGGGGCATCGAACTATGGCTACACCTTC. It specifies CSVPRVQGASNYGYTF. This chain connects TRBV29-1 to TRBJ1-2, with 8 positions matching TRBD1. Germline V gene sequence: CDR1 SQVTM, CDR2 ANQGSEA. The CDR3 contains 16 residues. The V segment lost 5 bases and the J segment 2 bases; nucleotides outside the gene matches: 13.

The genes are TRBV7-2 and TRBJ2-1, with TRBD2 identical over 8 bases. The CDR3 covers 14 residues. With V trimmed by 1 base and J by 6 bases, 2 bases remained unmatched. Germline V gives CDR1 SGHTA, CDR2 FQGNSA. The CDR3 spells CASSLEREINEQFF. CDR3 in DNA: TGTGCCAGCAGCTTAGAGCGGGAGATCAATGAGCAGTTCTTC.

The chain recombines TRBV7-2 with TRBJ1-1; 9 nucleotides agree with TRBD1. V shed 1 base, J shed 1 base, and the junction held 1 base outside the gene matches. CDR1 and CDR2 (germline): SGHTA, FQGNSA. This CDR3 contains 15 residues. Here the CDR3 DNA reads TGTGCCAGCAGCTTAGAGGGACAGGGGAACACTGAAGCTTTCTTT. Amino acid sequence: CASSLEGQGNTEAFF.

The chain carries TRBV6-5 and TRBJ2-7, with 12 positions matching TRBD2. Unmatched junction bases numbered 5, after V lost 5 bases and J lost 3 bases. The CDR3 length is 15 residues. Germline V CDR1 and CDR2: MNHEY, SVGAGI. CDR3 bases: TGTGCCAGCAGTAAACCGACTAGCGGGAGCTACGAGCAGTACGTC. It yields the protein CASSKPTSGSYEQYV.